The 25 T cell receptor beta chains given below trace back to one sample, sequenced in a study of T cell changes during pregnancy in multiple sclerosis. Some clones are missing from TCRdb's copy, which holds only in-frame ones; the method was immunoSEQ multiplex PCR. The sample carries 35,000 to 55,000 clones, around 93% recorded once. Sequenced material: CD8+ T cells from peripheral blood mononuclear cells, taken after pregnancy. The receptors shown here come from a female donor with multiple sclerosis, enrolled in a pregnancy study.

There are a few counts of this clone. This rearrangement joins TRBV5-1 to TRBJ2-7; 10 bases match TRBD2. Per germline, CDR1 SGHRS and CDR2 YFSETQ. The CDR3 is 16 amino acids. Unmatched junction bases numbered 8, after V lost 1 base and J lost 4 bases. CDR3 in DNA: TGCGCCAGCAGCTTGTGGACTAGCGGAGCCCTTTACGAGCAGTACTTC. This codes for CASSLWTSGALYEQYF.

The chain is built from TRBV5-4 and TRBJ2-1, with TRBD2 identical over 10 bases. The germline gives CDR1 SGHNT, CDR2 YYREEE (reference sequence). Germline trimming cut 4 bases from V and 5 bases from J; bases unmatched to any gene: 3. The CDR3 sequence is 14 residues long. CDR3 amino acids: CASSPAGGHNEQFF. CDR3 nucleotide sequence: TGTGCCAGCAGCCCAGCGGGGGGGCACAATGAGCAGTTCTTC.

The chain has TRBV18 and TRBJ2-2; D ambiguous. Trimming stripped 3 bases from V and 3 bases from J, with 2 bases between. The CDR3 runs 12 residues. From germline, CDR1 is KGHSH and CDR2 LQKENI. CDR3 amino acids: CASSPYTGELFF. The CDR3 DNA follows: TGTGCCAGCTCACCCTACACCGGGGAGCTGTTTTTT.

The chain joins TRBV4-2 to TRBJ2-1; D perhaps matches TRBD2 (5 bases). Deletions cut 6 bases from V and 0 bases from J, with 12 bases between. CDR3 length: 15 residues. From germline, CDR1 is LGHNA and CDR2 YNFKEQ. The CDR3 spells CASSEALVSYNEQFF. The CDR3 coding sequence is TGTGCCAGCAGTGAAGCACTAGTCTCCTACAATGAGCAGTTCTTC.

The gene calls are TRBV28 and TRBJ2-6, with D unresolved. Germline CDR1 MDHEN, CDR2 SYDVKM. This CDR3 is built from 16 residues. Trimming took off 7 bases at V and 2 bases at J, with 15 bases between the two ends. In DNA, the CDR3 is TGTGCCAGCACTCCGCTCGAAACTCCTGGGGCCAACGTCCTGACTTTC. Translated: CASTPLETPGANVLTF. Full variable domain (missing parts from reference TRBV28 and TRBJ2-6): DVKVTQSSRYLVKRTGEKVFLECVQDMDHENMFWYRQDPGLGLRLIYFSYDVKMKEKGDIPEGYSVSREKKERFSLILESASTNQTSMYLCASTPLETPGANVLTFGAGSRLTVL.

V is TRBV11-2 and J is TRBJ2-5, with TRBD2 matching over 7 bases. CDR1 and CDR2 (germline): SGHAT, FQNNGV. The CDR3 has 16 residues. V shed 1 base and J 2 bases; nucleotides not matched to a gene: 7. The CDR3 DNA is TGTGCCAGCAGCTTAGTTTCGGCTAGCGGTCAAGAGACCCAGTACTTC. It specifies CASSLVSASGQETQYF. The full variable domain, its missing parts supplied by reference TRBV11-2 and TRBJ2-5, is EAGVAQSPRYKIIEKRQSVAFWCNPISGHATLYWYQQILGQGPKLLIQFQNNGVVDDSQLPKDRFSAERLKGVDSTLKIQPAKLEDSAVYLCASSLVSASGQETQYFGPGTRLLVL.

This clone has just one count. The rearrangement links TRBV6-6 to TRBJ1-1; TRBD1 might be the D (5 bases). The CDR3 extends over 14 amino acids. The V end was cut by 5 bases, the J end by 5 bases, with 15 bases between. The germline CDR1 and CDR2 sequences are MNHNY and SVGAGI (reference sequence). CDR3 sequence: CASSPTALRTEAFF. The CDR3 bases are TGTGCCAGCAGTCCGACAGCGTTGAGGACTGAAGCTTTCTTT.

This clone was observed once. The genes are TRBV4-1 and TRBJ1-2; 10 bases fit TRBD1. The CDR3 contains 12 residues. V dropped 5 bases and J dropped 8; count of bases not matched to a gene: 2. CDR1 is MGHRA and CDR2 is YSYEKL in the germline V gene. CDR3 coding DNA: TGCGCCAGCAGCTGGACAGGGGGAGGCTACACCTTC. Its protein is CASSWTGGGYTF.

A single count supports this clone. J is TRBJ2-7 and V is TRBV2, with a weak D call TRBD2 (5 bases). Germline CDR1 SNHLY, CDR2 FYNNEI. V lost 4 bases and J lost 3, with 13 bases in between. CDR3 length equals 14 residues. CDR3 residues: CASSGQPGSYEQYF. In DNA, the CDR3 is TGTGCCAGCAGTGGGCAGCCTGGGAGCTACGAGCAGTACTTC.

The rearrangement links TRBV7-2 to TRBJ2-5, with 13 nucleotides matching TRBD2. Germline CDR1 reads SGHTA; CDR2 reads FQGNSA. V dropped 3 bases and J dropped 1; count of bases not matched to a gene: 8. The CDR3 runs 18 residues. The CDR3 loop is CASSLRLAGGYFQETQYF. The CDR3 DNA sequence: TGTGCCAGCAGCTTGAGACTAGCGGGGGGCTATTTCCAAGAGACCCAGTACTTC.

This sequence joins TRBV9 and TRBJ2-1, with D perhaps TRBD1 (5 bases). The CDR3 spans 15 residues. Between the trimmed V and J ends, which lost 0 bases and 8 bases, there was a span of 15 bases. Germline V gives CDR1 SGDLS, CDR2 YYNGEE. CDR3 sequence reads: CASSVGGLPGYEQFF. CDR3 coding DNA: TGTGCCAGCAGCGTAGGAGGTCTCCCAGGGTATGAGCAGTTCTTC. The full variable domain, in which reference TRBV9 and TRBJ2-1 provide the parts outside the CDR3, is DSGVTQTPKHLITATGQRVTLRCSPRSGDLSVYWYQQSLDQGLQFLIQYYNGEERAKGNILERFSAQQFPDLHSELNLSSLELGDSALYFCASSVGGLPGYEQFFGPGTRLTVL.

Turning to this clone: The germline gene is not matched at one end of the junction; a read error may be the cause. The chain combines TRBV7-3 with TRBJ2-1; D is perhaps TRBD2 (5 bases). The germline CDR1 and CDR2 sequences are SGHTA and FQGTGA. The CDR3 loop spans 13 amino acids. This CDR3 is CASSTGNGNEQLF. CDR3 bases: TGTGCCAGCAGCACCGGGAATGGGAATGAGCAGCTCTTC.

V is TRBV19 and J is TRBJ2-3; D might be TRBD2 (6 bases). The CDR3 totals 16 residues. V gave up 8 bases and J gave up 0 bases, with 18 bases separating them. In germline, CDR1 is LNHDA, CDR2 SQIVND (reference sequence). The CDR3 is CASRIGAGGSTDTQYF. The CDR3 nucleotides read TGTGCCAGTCGCATAGGGGCCGGGGGTAGCACAGATACGCAGTATTTT. Using reference TRBV19 and TRBJ2-3 for the parts outside the CDR3, the full variable domain is DGGITQSPKYLFRKEGQNVTLSCEQNLNHDAMYWYRQDPGQGLRLIYYSQIVNDFQKGDIAEGYSVSREKKESFPLTVTSAQKNPTAFYLCASRIGAGGSTDTQYFGPGTRLTVL.

The chain combines TRBV27 with TRBJ2-2, with D possibly matching TRBD1 (6 bases). The CDR3 is 15 residues long. Trimming stripped 5 bases from V and 4 bases from J, with 14 bases between. The germline CDR1 and CDR2 sequences are MNHEY and SMNVEV (reference sequence). The CDR3 spells CASSTRQGSTGELFF. For the CDR3, the DNA is TGTGCCAGCAGTACCCGGCAGGGGTCCACCGGGGAGCTGTTTTTT.

The V call is TRBV27, the J call TRBJ1-1, with 9 bases fitting TRBD1. V lost 4 bases to trimming and J lost 0 bases; unmatched junction nucleotides: 12. The germline gives CDR1 MNHEY, CDR2 SMNVEV (reference sequence). The CDR3 runs 18 residues. CDR3 coding DNA: TGTGCCAGCAGTTCGAACCGGGACAGGGTCGGAGTGAACACTGAAGCTTTCTTT. This translates into CASSSNRDRVGVNTEAFF.

This chain links TRBV28 with TRBJ2-7; 14 positions agree with TRBD2. J was trimmed by 7 bases and V by 7 bases; bases with no gene match: 9. Germline CDR1 and CDR2: MDHEN and SYDVKM. The CDR3 length is 15 residues. The CDR3 protein is CASTRLAGGPGEQYF. In DNA form, the CDR3 reads TGTGCCAGCACAAGACTAGCGGGAGGGCCGGGTGAGCAGTACTTC.

V and J are TRBV4-1 and TRBJ2-7, with TRBD1 matching over 8 bases. From germline, CDR1 is MGHRA and CDR2 YSYEKL. Trimming removed 0 bases from V and 4 bases from J; junction bases left unmatched: 5. The CDR3 is 15 residues long. CDR3 protein: CASSQDHGQGYEQYF. The CDR3 bases are TGCGCCAGCAGCCAAGATCACGGACAGGGATACGAGCAGTACTTC.

V gene TRBV15 combines with J gene TRBJ1-2; maybe TRBD1 (6 bases). This CDR3 contains 15 residues. V shed 8 bases and J shed 4 bases, with 20 bases lying between them. Germline V lookup: CDR1 LNHNV, CDR2 YYDKDF (reference sequence). The CDR3 DNA reads as TGTGCCACCGCTCCTCCCCTAAAGGACAGCTATGGCTACACCTTC. This sequence encodes CATAPPLKDSYGYTF.

This chain connects TRBV5-6 to TRBJ2-3; D perhaps matches TRBD2 (7 bases). CDR1 is SGHDT, CDR2 YYEEEE, per germline. The CDR3 consists of 18 residues. Trimming pared 4 bases from V and 0 bases from J, leaving 21 bases between. This CDR3 reads CASSRTLTGRVSTDTQYF. The DNA of the CDR3 is TGTGCCAGCAGCCGAACCTTAACAGGGAGGGTAAGCACAGATACGCAGTATTTT.

The chain is built from TRBV9 and TRBJ1-4, with D unresolved. CDR1 is SGDLS, CDR2 YYNGEE, per germline. CDR3 length equals 17 residues. Trimming left V 0 bases short and J 8 bases short, with 20 bases between. This CDR3 reads CASSVGLSVGYQEKLFF. Here the CDR3 DNA reads TGTGCCAGCAGCGTAGGCCTAAGCGTTGGGTATCAGGAAAAACTGTTTTTT.

The V call is TRBV29-1, the J call TRBJ2-5; the D gene is possibly TRBD1 (5 bases). Trimming pared 7 bases from V and 2 bases from J, leaving 17 bases between. The CDR3 is 14 amino acids. From germline, CDR1 is SQVTM and CDR2 ANQGSEA. The CDR3 coding sequence is TGCAGCGCGACTTCTCTCGACAGTCAAGAGACCCAGTACTTC. This translates into CSATSLDSQETQYF.

The V call is TRBV25-1, the J call TRBJ1-2; 10 nucleotides match TRBD1. Germline assignment: CDR1 MGHDK and CDR2 SYGVNS. The V and J ends lost 5 bases and 0 bases, in that order; junction bases with no gene match: 6. The CDR3 loop spans 16 amino acids. Here the CDR3 reads CASSPGQGLANYGYTF. CDR3 nucleotide sequence: TGTGCCAGCAGTCCGGGACAGGGGCTGGCTAACTATGGCTACACCTTC.

The chain links TRBV29-1 to TRBJ2-1, with TRBD2 identical over 9 bases. Germline CDR1 SQVTM, CDR2 ANQGSEA. J gave up 0 bases and V 7 bases, and 13 bases lay outside the gene matches. The CDR3 consists of 17 residues. Here the CDR3 DNA reads TGCAGCGCTATACATGGTCGTAGCGGGAGCTCCTACAATGAGCAGTTCTTC. This codes for CSAIHGRSGSSYNEQFF.

The V gene is TRBV29-1, the J gene TRBJ2-7, with TRBD2 identical over 9 bases. This CDR3 contains 14 residues. CDR1 and CDR2 from the germline V gene are SQVTM and ANQGSEA. V shed 7 bases and J 5 bases; nucleotides not matched to a gene: 12. CDR3 DNA: TGCAGCGCTTCCCCTAGCGGGAATATCCACGAGCAGTACTTC. This gives the protein CSASPSGNIHEQYF.

This rearrangement joins TRBV19 to TRBJ2-7; D not resolved. The V and J ends lost 3 bases and 5 bases respectively, with 5 bases between them. The CDR3 totals 11 residues. Germline V gives CDR1 LNHDA, CDR2 SQIVND (reference sequence). CDR3 sequence: CASSIGNEQYF. The CDR3 nucleotides read TGTGCCAGTAGTATTGGCAACGAGCAGTACTTC. The whole variable domain, filled in from reference TRBV19 and TRBJ2-7, reads DGGITQSPKYLFRKEGQNVTLSCEQNLNHDAMYWYRQDPGQGLRLIYYSQIVNDFQKGDIAEGYSVSREKKESFPLTVTSAQKNPTAFYLCASSIGNEQYFGPGTRLTVT.